This TCR beta chain was observed in a study of T cell repertoires in cytomegalovirus infection. Overall study: Both CMV infection and a matching HLA type were indicated by public TCR beta signatures. General study findings and limits: HLA-C-restricted CMV clonotypes gave the most frequent clonotype in two of eight donors. There were carriers of CMV plus the relevant HLA, and cumulative public TCR beta family frequency identified them.

TCRdb ran MiXCR on the reads and lists one entry per CDR3 protein. The sample shows fewer than 550,000 distinct CDR3 sequences, approximately 11% of them seen only once. This clonotype showed up just a few times. Its antigen remains unknown. Trimming pared 2 bases from V and 2 bases from J, leaving 16 bases between. This CDR3 is built from 17 residues. In germline, CDR1 is MNHNY, CDR2 SVGAGI (reference sequence). This clonotype was obtained from a human donor in good health (CMV status not recorded). Some clones in this sample may be carry-over from other donors' samples. The specimen sequenced was PBMCs. The rearrangement uses TRBV6-6 and TRBJ2-1; D is unresolved. The chain's CDR3 is CASSYEMPAPAYNEQFF. The CDR3, as DNA: TGTGCCAGCAGTTACGAGATGCCGGCCCCGGCCTACAATGAGCAGTTCTTC.